This T cell receptor (beta chain) was found in a study of cytomegalovirus exposure and HLA in healthy donors. 13 Jbeta primers and 60 Vbeta primers were used for the PCR. The data were produced by immunoSEQ multiplex PCR, yet TCRdb's version contains in-frame clones alone and is incomplete. The sample lists 65,000 to 90,000 clones; over 60% were seen once. Germline V gene sequence: CDR1 LNHDA, CDR2 SQIVND (reference sequence). Trimming left V 1 base short and J 6 bases short, with 18 bases between. The CDR3 runs 16 residues. The source material was PBMCs. V is TRBV19 and J is TRBJ1-2; no reliable D call. This receptor was obtained from a man aged 35 to 55 in good health and CMV-seronegative. This chain's CDR3 is CASSIVAGVIVNGYTF. The CDR3 DNA reads TGTGCCAGTAGTATAGTAGCCGGGGTGATCGTTAATGGCTACACCTTC.